This passage covers 25 T cell receptor beta chains from one sample sequenced in a study of shared clonotypes between healthy human individuals. Clones were sequenced by immunoSEQ multiplex PCR, and TCRdb holds only the in-frame ones, with some missing. Of under 350,000 clones listed, around 87% are singletons. The material sequenced was memory CD8+ T cells sorted from blood. Indicated subset: CD45RO+ cells pooled with CCR7-negative TemRA cells. Receptors were obtained from a man aged 18 to 30 in good health.

This chain joins TRBV7-9 and TRBJ2-3; 11 nucleotides align to TRBD1. This CDR3 contains 16 residues. The germline V gene has CDR1 SEHNR and CDR2 FQNEAQ (reference sequence). J gave up 4 bases and V 5 bases, and 8 bases lay outside the gene matches. CDR3 residues: CASSLPGQGGADTQYF. Written as DNA, the CDR3 is TGTGCCAGCAGCCTTCCGGGACAGGGGGGCGCAGATACGCAGTATTTT.

The rearrangement joins TRBV6-5 to TRBJ1-1; D perhaps matches TRBD1 (5 bases). The germline V gene encodes CDR1 MNHEY and CDR2 SVGAGI. V lost 5 bases and J lost 0, with 13 bases in between. The CDR3 extends over 15 amino acids. CDR3 coding DNA: TGTGCCAGCAGTCTTTCCCAGGGAGTGAACACTGAAGCTTTCTTT. This gives the protein CASSLSQGVNTEAFF.

The rearrangement uses TRBV6-5 and TRBJ1-6; 7 bases align to TRBD1. CDR1 and CDR2 (germline): MNHEY, SVGAGI. This CDR3 comprises 14 residues. After removal of 6 bases from V and 6 bases from J, the junction contained 5 bases not matched to a gene. This CDR3 is CASRPDRINSPLHF. The CDR3 nucleotides read TGTGCCAGCAGGCCGGACAGGATTAATTCACCCCTCCACTTT.

This clone was seen a few times. J is TRBJ1-5 and V is TRBV5-6; no definite D call. Germline CDR1 and CDR2: SGHDT and YYEEEE. V was shortened by 1 base and J by 2 bases, with 10 bases between the two germline ends. The length of the CDR3 is 15 residues. The CDR3 nucleotides read TGTGCCAGCAGCTTGTTCGGGATGGGCAATCAGCCCCAGCATTTT. The encoded protein is CASSLFGMGNQPQHF.

This chain joins TRBV6-5 and TRBJ1-2; a possible D gene is TRBD1 (5 bases). Germline CDR1 reads MNHEY; CDR2 reads SVGAGI. The CDR3 has 12 residues. Trimming removed 4 bases at V and 8 bases at J, with 11 bases between. Here the CDR3 reads CASSSWGLGYTF. The CDR3 nucleotides read TGTGCCAGCAGTTCGTGGGGGTTGGGCTACACCTTC.

This chain connects TRBV10-1 to TRBJ2-7; D possibly corresponds to TRBD2 (5 bases). The CDR3 spans 13 residues. V shed 2 bases and J shed 1 base, with 6 bases lying between them. Germline V lookup: CDR1 WNHNN, CDR2 SYGVQD (reference sequence). This chain's CDR3 is CASSEEGSYEQYF. CDR3 DNA: TGCGCCAGCAGTGAGGAGGGATCCTACGAGCAGTACTTC.

The J gene is TRBJ1-4, the V gene TRBV7-9, with TRBD1 matching 7 bases. V lost 3 bases, J lost 8 bases, and 12 bases stayed unmatched. The CDR3 is 16 residues long. From germline, CDR1 is SEHNR and CDR2 FQNEAQ (reference sequence). The DNA of the CDR3 is TGTGCCAGCAGCTTGGCCCCCAGGGGGAGAGTGGAAAAACTGTTTTTT. Translating gives CASSLAPRGRVEKLFF.

The chain couples TRBV2 to TRBJ1-1, with D unresolved. The CDR3 length is 17 residues. Trimming cost V 4 bases and J 1 base, with 19 bases left between them. The germline gives CDR1 SNHLY, CDR2 FYNNEI. CDR3 residues: CASSVFANQASNTEAFF. CDR3 DNA sequence: TGTGCCAGCAGTGTTTTTGCAAATCAGGCCTCGAACACTGAAGCTTTCTTT.

In DNA, the CDR3 is TGTGCCAGCAGGGGGGGGACAGACGCCGCCGCTACCTACGAGCAGTACTTC. This encodes CASRGGTDAAATYEQYF. The chain links TRBV28 to TRBJ2-7; D may be TRBD1 or TRBD2 (7 bases each). Trimming left V 6 bases short and J 2 bases short, with 23 bases between. The CDR3 has 17 amino acids. Germline CDR1 reads MDHEN; CDR2 reads SYDVKM.

The CDR3 DNA sequence: TGTGCCAGCAGTTACACGCCCGCGACAGGGTCCGGGGAGCTGTTTTTT. Translation: CASSYTPATGSGELFF. V usage is TRBV6-5 and J usage is TRBJ2-2; 7 bases line up with TRBD1. Trimming at V came to 2 bases and at J to 6 bases, leaving 9 bases not matched to a gene. The CDR3 spans 16 residues. Germline loops: CDR1 MNHEY, CDR2 SVGAGI.

This clone was observed at least ten times. The V call is TRBV9, the J call TRBJ1-1; no clear D gene. The germline gives CDR1 SGDLS, CDR2 YYNGEE. V gave up 3 bases and J gave up 1 base, with 13 bases separating them. CDR3 length: 15 residues. The chain's CDR3 is CASSALEVGNTEAFF. The DNA for the CDR3 is TGTGCCAGCAGCGCCCTTGAGGTAGGGAACACTGAAGCTTTCTTT.

This clone was detected once. The V and J genes are TRBV13 and TRBJ1-2; D uncertain. CDR1 and CDR2 (germline): PRHDT, FYEKMQ (reference sequence). This CDR3 is 14 amino acids long. V dropped 5 bases and J dropped 5 bases, with 15 bases sitting between them. CDR3 sequence (DNA): TGTGCCAGCAGCGATACTCAACTCTTGTATGGCTACACCTTC. It yields the protein CASSDTQLLYGYTF.

The chain joins TRBV4-1 to TRBJ2-7; D might be TRBD1 (6 bases). The CDR3 has 14 residues. The germline V and J ends were trimmed by 2 bases and 3 bases, with 11 bases remaining between them. Per the germline V gene, CDR1 is MGHRA and CDR2 is YSYEKL. The CDR3 nucleotides are TGCGCCAGCAGCCAACAGGGGAGCGACTACGAGCAGTACTTC. As protein: CASSQQGSDYEQYF.

This chain connects TRBV27 to TRBJ2-7; D gene unclear. This CDR3 contains 16 residues. The V end lost 3 bases, the J end lost 1 base, and 16 bases lay between the germline ends. Germline values: CDR1 MNHEY, CDR2 SMNVEV (reference sequence). The CDR3 nucleotides read TGTGCCAGCAGTTTTCTCGCCATCAAGGGATCCTACGAGCAGTACTTC. Its protein is CASSFLAIKGSYEQYF.

This sequence joins TRBV30 and TRBJ2-2; possibly TRBD2 for D (5 bases). The CDR3 runs 14 residues. The V gene lost 1 base and the J gene lost 2 bases, with 8 bases spanning the gap. Looked up from germline, CDR1 is GTSNPN and CDR2 is SVGIG (reference sequence). As DNA, the CDR3 is TGTGCCTGGAGTGCCGGGATTAACACCGGGGAGCTGTTTTTT. This encodes CAWSAGINTGELFF.

The chain links TRBV27 to TRBJ2-7, with D possibly matching TRBD1 (6 bases). The CDR3 covers 14 residues. CDR1 and CDR2 (germline): MNHEY, SMNVEV (reference sequence). V was trimmed by 2 bases and J by 2 bases, leaving 10 bases between them. The CDR3, as DNA: TGTGCCAGCAGTTTACCCGACAGGCCCTACGAGCAGTACTTC. This encodes CASSLPDRPYEQYF.

The rearrangement uses TRBV7-9 and TRBJ2-3; D is uncertain. There are 14 residues in the CDR3. Germline lookup yields CDR1 SEHNR and CDR2 FQNEAQ (reference sequence). Trimming took 1 base from V and 6 from J, leaving 11 bases between them. The DNA for the CDR3 is TGTGCCAGCAGCTTAGAAGTCCCCCTTGATACGCAGTATTTT. Protein product: CASSLEVPLDTQYF.

The rearrangement uses TRBV7-9 and TRBJ2-1; 7 nucleotides agree with TRBD2. CDR3 length equals 16 residues. Trimming cost V 5 bases and J 9 bases; bases outside gene matches: 16. CDR1 SEHNR and CDR2 FQNEAQ come from the germline V gene (reference sequence). Here the CDR3 reads CASSRTDTSEKGEQFF. CDR3 coding DNA: TGTGCCAGCAGCCGCACGGACACTAGCGAAAAGGGTGAGCAGTTCTTC.

This clone was picked up one time. This chain links TRBV4-1 with TRBJ1-5; the D gene is possibly TRBD1 (5 bases). The germline CDR1 and CDR2 sequences are MGHRA and YSYEKL. V shed 4 bases and J shed 4 bases, with 14 bases lying between them. The CDR3 spans 15 residues. The chain's CDR3 is CASSPIDRGNQPQHF. DNA of the CDR3: TGCGCCAGCAGCCCTATCGACAGAGGTAATCAGCCCCAGCATTTT.

This clone was picked up one time. The chain joins TRBV27 to TRBJ2-3; 8 bases are a match to TRBD1. V shed 5 bases and J 6 bases; nucleotides not matched to a gene: 16. The CDR3 is made up of 17 amino acids. Germline V CDR1 and CDR2: MNHEY, SMNVEV (reference sequence). CDR3 nucleotide sequence: TGTGCCAGCAGTCCCAGCCCCGGGACAGGACTTTACGATACGCAGTATTTT. Protein product: CASSPSPGTGLYDTQYF.

The chain joins TRBV27 to TRBJ1-3; D gene uncertain. The length of the CDR3 is 14 residues. Trimming took 8 bases from V and 2 from J, leaving 13 bases between them. CDR1 is MNHEY, CDR2 SMNVEV, per germline (reference sequence). CDR3 in DNA: TGTGCCAGCTCGCCCGGAGTCACTGGAAACACCATATATTTT. As protein: CASSPGVTGNTIYF.

This clone was observed a single time. This chain joins TRBV7-9 and TRBJ2-7; 7 positions agree with TRBD1. Germline assignment: CDR1 SEHNR and CDR2 FQNEAQ (reference sequence). J lost 1 base, V lost 6 bases, and 9 bases had no gene match. This CDR3 contains 15 residues. The CDR3 coding sequence is TGTGCCAGCAGATACAGGGGTGAAGGGTCCTACGAGCAGTACTTC. Translating it yields CASRYRGEGSYEQYF.

The gene calls are TRBV4-1 and TRBJ2-4; D remains unclear. Germline CDR1 reads MGHRA; CDR2 reads YSYEKL. V was pared by 4 bases and J by 3 bases, with 16 bases between. The CDR3 sequence is 16 residues long. CDR3 protein: CASSLYLRLVKNIQYF. The DNA for the CDR3 is TGCGCCAGCAGCCTCTACTTAAGACTCGTCAAAAACATTCAGTACTTC.

In DNA, the CDR3 is TGTGCCAGCAGCTTCTCGACAGGGGGAGAGACCCAGTACTTC. Its translation: CASSFSTGGETQYF. V gene TRBV7-9 combines with J gene TRBJ2-5, with 9 bases that match TRBD1. Trimming took 3 bases from V and 4 from J; bases not matched to a gene: 3. Germline-derived CDR1 and CDR2 are SEHNR and FQNEAQ (reference sequence). This CDR3 spans 14 amino acids.

This clone was seen just once. The chain is built from TRBV5-1 and TRBJ1-1; 8 bases align to TRBD1. The CDR3 has 15 amino acids. CDR1 and CDR2 (germline): SGHRS, YFSETQ. V dropped 4 bases and J dropped 1; count of bases not matched to a gene: 6. The CDR3 DNA reads TGCGCCAGCAGCCAAACCGGGACAGGGAACACTGAAGCTTTCTTT. It encodes CASSQTGTGNTEAFF.